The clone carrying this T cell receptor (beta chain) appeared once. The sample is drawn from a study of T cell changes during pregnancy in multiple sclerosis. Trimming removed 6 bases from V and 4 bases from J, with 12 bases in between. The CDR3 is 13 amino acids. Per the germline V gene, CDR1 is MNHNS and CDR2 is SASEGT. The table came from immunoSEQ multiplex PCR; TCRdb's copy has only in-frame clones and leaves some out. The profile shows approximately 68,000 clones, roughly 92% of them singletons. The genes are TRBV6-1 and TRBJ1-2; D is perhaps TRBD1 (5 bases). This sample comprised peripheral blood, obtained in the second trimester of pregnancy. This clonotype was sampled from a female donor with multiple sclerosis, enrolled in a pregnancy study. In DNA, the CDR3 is TGTGCCAGCAGCCCCGACAGTCCCTATGGCTACACCTTC. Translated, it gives CASSPDSPYGYTF.